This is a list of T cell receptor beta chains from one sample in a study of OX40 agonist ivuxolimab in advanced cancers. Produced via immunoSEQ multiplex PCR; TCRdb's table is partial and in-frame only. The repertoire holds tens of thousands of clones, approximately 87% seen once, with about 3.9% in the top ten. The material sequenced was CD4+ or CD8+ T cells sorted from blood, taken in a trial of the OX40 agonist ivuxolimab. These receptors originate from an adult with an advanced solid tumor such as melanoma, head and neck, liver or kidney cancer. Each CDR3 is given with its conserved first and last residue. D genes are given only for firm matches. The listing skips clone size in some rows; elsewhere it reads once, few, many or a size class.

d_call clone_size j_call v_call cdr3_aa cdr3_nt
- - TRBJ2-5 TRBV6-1 CASSEAWKSIQETQYF TGTGCCAGCAGTGAAGCGTGGAAGTCCATCCAAGAGACCCAGTACTTC
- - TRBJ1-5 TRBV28 CASSRGRGNQPQHF TGTGCCAGCAGTAGGGGCCGGGGCAATCAGCCCCAGCATTTT
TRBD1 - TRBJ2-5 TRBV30 CAGWAGGGFETQYF TGTGCCGGGTGGGCAGGGGGCGGTTTTGAGACCCAGTACTTC
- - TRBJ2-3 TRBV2 CASRADRFSTDTQYF TGTGCCAGCAGAGCCGACAGGTTTAGCACAGATACGCAGTATTTT
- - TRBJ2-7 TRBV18 CASSLGPLSYEQYF TGTGCCAGCTCACTGGGACCGCTATCCTACGAGCAGTACTTC
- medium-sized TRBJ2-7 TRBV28 CASSLGDEQYF TGTGCCAGCAGTCTAGGGGACGAGCAGTACTTC
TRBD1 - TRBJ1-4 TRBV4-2 CASSATGVANEKLFF TGTGCCAGCAGCGCGACAGGGGTAGCTAATGAAAAACTGTTTTTT
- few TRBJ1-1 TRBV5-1 CASSPRQDTEAFF TGCGCCAGCAGCCCCCGACAGGACACTGAAGCTTTCTTT
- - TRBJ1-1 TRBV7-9 CASSSFSDQHTEAFF TGTGCCAGCAGCTCCTTTTCTGATCAGCACACTGAAGCTTTCTTT
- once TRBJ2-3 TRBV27 CASSFQGTDTQYF TGTGCCAGCAGTTTCCAGGGCACAGATACGCAGTATTTT
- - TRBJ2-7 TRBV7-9 CASSLDGLASYEQYF TGTGCCAGCAGCTTAGATGGCCTAGCCTCCTACGAGCAGTACTTC
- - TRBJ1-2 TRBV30 CAWSVQTGTFPGRGYGYTF TGTGCCTGGAGTGTTCAAACCGGGACATTTCCCGGTCGGGGCTATGGCTACACCTTC
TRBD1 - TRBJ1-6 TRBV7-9 CASSADRVNSPLHF TGTGCCAGCAGCGCGGACAGGGTTAATTCACCCCTCCACTTT
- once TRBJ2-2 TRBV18 CASSYGDDPPRELFF TGTGCCAGCTCCTACGGGGACGATCCCCCCCGGGAGCTGTTTTTT
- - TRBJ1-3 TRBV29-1 CSVEDKAGSGNTIYF TGCAGCGTTGAAGATAAGGCGGGCTCTGGAAACACCATATATTTT
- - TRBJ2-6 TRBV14 CASSQDQARSGANVLTF TGTGCCAGCAGCCAAGATCAGGCCCGCTCTGGGGCCAACGTCCTGACTTTC
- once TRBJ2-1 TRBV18 CASSPPKNYGEQFF TGTGCCAGCTCACCCCCGAAGAATTATGGTGAGCAGTTCTTC
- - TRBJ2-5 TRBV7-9 CASSLAGSMPQYF TGTGCCAGCAGCTTAGCAGGGAGTATGCCCCAGTACTTC
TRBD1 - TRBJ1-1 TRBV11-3 CASSRRVDRANTEAFF TGTGCCAGCAGCAGGAGGGTGGACAGGGCGAACACTGAAGCTTTCTTT
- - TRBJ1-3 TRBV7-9 CASSLARVHGNTIYF TGTGCCAGCAGCTTAGCCCGGGTTCATGGAAACACCATATATTTT
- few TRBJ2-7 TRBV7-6 CASSLGQDSYEQYF TGTGCCAGCAGCTTAGGGCAGGATTCCTACGAGCAGTACTTC
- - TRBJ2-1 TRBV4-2 CASSQDWSNEQFF TGTGCCAGCAGCCAAGACTGGTCCAATGAGCAGTTCTTC
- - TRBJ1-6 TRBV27 CASSFRGWSESSYNSPLHF TGTGCCAGCAGTTTTCGAGGCTGGTCCGAAAGCTCCTATAATTCACCCCTCCACTTT
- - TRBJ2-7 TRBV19 CASSTHRASTYEQYF TGTGCCAGTAGTACACACAGGGCTTCTACCTACGAGCAGTACTTC
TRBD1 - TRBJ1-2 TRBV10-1 CASSENRDRGYTF TGCGCCAGCAGTGAGAACCGGGACAGGGGCTACACCTTC
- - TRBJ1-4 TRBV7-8 CASSLRITGEKLFF TGTGCCAGCAGCCTACGGATAACAGGCGAAAAACTGTTTTTT